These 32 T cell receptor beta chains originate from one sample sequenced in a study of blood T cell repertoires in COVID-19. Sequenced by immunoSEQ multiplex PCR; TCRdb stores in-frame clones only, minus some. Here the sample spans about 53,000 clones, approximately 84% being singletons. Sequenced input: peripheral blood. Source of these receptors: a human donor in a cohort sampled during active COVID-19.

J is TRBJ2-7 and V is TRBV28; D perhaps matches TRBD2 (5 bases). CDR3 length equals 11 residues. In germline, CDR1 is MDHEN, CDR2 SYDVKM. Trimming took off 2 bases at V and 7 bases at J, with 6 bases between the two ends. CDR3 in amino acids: CASSLREEQYF. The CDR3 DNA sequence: TGTGCCAGCAGTTTAAGGGAGGAGCAGTACTTC.

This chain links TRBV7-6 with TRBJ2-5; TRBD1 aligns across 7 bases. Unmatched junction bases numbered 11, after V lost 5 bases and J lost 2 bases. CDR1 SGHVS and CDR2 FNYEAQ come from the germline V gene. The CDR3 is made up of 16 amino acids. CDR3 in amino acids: CASSPGAGGQQETQYF. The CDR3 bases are TGTGCCAGCAGCCCGGGTGCAGGGGGACAGCAAGAGACCCAGTACTTC.

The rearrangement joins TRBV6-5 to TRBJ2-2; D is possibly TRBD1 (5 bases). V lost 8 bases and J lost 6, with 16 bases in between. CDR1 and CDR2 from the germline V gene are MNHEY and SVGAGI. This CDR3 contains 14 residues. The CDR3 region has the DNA TGTGCCAGCGGAGCCCAGGGTTTCGCCGGGGAGCTGTTTTTT. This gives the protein CASGAQGFAGELFF.

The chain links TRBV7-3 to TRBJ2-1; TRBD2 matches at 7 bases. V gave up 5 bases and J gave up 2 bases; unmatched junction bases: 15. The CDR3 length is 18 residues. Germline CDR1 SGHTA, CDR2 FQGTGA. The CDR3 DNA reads TGTGCCAGCAGCGGTACGACTAGCCGGAAAGAAACCTACAATGAGCAGTTCTTC. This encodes CASSGTTSRKETYNEQFF. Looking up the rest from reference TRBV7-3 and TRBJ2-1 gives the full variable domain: GAGVSQTPSNKVTEKGKYVELRCDPISGHTALYWYRQSLGQGPEFLIYFQGTGAADDSGLPNDRFFAVRPEGSVSTLKIQRTERGDSAVYLCASSGTTSRKETYNEQFFGPGTRLTVL.

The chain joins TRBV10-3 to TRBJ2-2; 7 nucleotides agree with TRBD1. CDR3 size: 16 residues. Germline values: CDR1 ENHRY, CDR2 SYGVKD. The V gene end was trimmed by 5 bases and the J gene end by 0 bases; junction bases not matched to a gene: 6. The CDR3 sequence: CAISTRQGANTGELFF. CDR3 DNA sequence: TGTGCCATCAGTACACGACAGGGTGCGAACACCGGGGAGCTGTTTTTT.

CDR3 sequence: CASRLAGPETQYF. The DNA for the CDR3 is TGCGCCAGCAGGCTAGCGGGGCCAGAGACCCAGTACTTC. The V and J genes are TRBV5-1 and TRBJ2-5; 9 bases fit TRBD2. Germline values: CDR1 SGHRS, CDR2 YFSETQ. The CDR3 is 13 residues long. Germline trimming cut 5 bases from V and 4 bases from J; bases unmatched to any gene: 3.

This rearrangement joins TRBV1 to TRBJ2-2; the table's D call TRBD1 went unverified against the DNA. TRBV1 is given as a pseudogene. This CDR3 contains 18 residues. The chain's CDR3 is CTSSQIGARGPNTGELFF. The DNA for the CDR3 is TGCACCAGCAGCCAAATAGGGGCGCGCGGACCCAACACCGGGGAGCTGTTTTTT.

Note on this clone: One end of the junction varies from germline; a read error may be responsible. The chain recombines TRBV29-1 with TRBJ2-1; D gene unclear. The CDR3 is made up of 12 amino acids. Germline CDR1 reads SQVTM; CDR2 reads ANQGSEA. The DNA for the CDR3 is TGCAGCTTCACCTACTCCCACAATGAGCAGTTCTTC. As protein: CSFTYSHNEQFF.

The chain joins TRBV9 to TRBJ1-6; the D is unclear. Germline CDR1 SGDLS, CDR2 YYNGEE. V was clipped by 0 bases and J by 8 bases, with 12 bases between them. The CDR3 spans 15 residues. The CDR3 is CASSVVDTTDSPLHF. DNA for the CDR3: TGTGCCAGCAGCGTAGTCGACACAACTGATTCACCCCTCCACTTT.

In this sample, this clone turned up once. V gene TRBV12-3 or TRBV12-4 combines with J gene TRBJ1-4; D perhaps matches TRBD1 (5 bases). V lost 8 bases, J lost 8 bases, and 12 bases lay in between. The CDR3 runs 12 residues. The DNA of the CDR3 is TGTGCCAGCGGGAGGGGAAGGGAAAAACTGTTTTTT. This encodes CASGRGREKLFF.

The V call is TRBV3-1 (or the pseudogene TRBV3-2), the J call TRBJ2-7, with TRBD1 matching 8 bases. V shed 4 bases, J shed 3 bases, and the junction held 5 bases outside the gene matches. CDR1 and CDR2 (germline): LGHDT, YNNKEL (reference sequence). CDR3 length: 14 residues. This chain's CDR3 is CASSLGQVDYEQYF. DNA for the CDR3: TGTGCCAGCAGCCTGGGACAGGTGGACTACGAGCAGTACTTC.

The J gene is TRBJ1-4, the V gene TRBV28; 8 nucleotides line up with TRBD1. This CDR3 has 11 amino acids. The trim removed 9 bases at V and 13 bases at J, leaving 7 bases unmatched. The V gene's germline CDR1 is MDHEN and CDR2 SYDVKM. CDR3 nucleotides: TGTGCCAGTACACAGGGGGTAGGACTGTTTTTT. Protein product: CASTQGVGLFF.

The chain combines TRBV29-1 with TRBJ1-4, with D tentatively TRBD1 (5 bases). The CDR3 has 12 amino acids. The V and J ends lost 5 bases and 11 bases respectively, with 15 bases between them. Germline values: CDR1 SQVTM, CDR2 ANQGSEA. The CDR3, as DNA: TGCAGCGTTCAATATCAACAGGACAAACTGTTTTTT. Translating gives CSVQYQQDKLFF.

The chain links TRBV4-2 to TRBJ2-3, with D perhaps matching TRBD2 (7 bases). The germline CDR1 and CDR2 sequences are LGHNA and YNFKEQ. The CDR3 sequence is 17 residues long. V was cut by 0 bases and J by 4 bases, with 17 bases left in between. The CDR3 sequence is CASSQEAVGGPADTQYF. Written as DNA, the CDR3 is TGTGCCAGCAGCCAAGAGGCGGTGGGGGGGCCCGCAGATACGCAGTATTTT.

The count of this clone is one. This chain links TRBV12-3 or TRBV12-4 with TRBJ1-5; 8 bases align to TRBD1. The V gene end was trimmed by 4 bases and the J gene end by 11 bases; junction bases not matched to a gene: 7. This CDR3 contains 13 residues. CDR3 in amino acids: CASSSRQGKAQHF. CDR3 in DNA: TGTGCCAGCAGTTCCCGACAGGGGAAAGCCCAGCATTTT.

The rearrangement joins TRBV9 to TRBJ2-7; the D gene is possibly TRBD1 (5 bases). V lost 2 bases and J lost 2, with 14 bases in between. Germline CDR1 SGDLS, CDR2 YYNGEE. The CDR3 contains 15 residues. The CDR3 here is CASSVGAGSTYEQYF. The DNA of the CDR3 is TGTGCCAGCAGCGTTGGGGCAGGGTCTACCTACGAGCAGTACTTC.

CDR3 DNA: TGTGCCAGCACCCCACTGAGGCTAGCGGCCTCCTACGAGCAGTACTTC. Protein: CASTPLRLAASYEQYF. The chain couples TRBV6-2 or TRBV6-3 to TRBJ2-7, with TRBD2 matching over 7 bases. Per the germline V gene, CDR1 is MNHEY and CDR2 is SVGEGT. The CDR3 contains 16 residues. The J segment lost 0 bases and the V segment lost 7 bases, leaving 12 bases of the junction unmatched.

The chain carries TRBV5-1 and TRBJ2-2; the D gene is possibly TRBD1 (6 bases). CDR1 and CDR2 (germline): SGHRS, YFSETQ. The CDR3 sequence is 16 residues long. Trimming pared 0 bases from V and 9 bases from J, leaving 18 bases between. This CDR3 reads CASSLAMDSLGRELFF. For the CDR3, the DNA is TGCGCCAGCAGCTTGGCGATGGACAGCCTCGGGCGGGAGCTGTTTTTT.

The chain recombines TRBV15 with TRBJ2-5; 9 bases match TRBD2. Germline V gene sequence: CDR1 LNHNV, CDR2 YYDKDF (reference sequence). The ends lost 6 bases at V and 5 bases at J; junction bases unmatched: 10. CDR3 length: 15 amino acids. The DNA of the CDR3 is TGTGCCACCAGGGCTGGCGGGGGGGCGGAGGAGACCCAGTACTTC. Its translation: CATRAGGGAEETQYF.

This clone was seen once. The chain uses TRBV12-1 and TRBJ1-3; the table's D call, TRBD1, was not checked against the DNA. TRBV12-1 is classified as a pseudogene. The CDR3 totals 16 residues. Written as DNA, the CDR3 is TGTGCCAGCAGCGGGATGGACAGGTTCTCTGGAAACACCATATATTTT. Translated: CASSGMDRFSGNTIYF.

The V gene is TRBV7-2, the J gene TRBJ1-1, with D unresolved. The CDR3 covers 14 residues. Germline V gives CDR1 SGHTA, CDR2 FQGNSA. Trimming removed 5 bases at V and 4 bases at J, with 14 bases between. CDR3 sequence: CASSPQARVTEAFF. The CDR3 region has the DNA TGTGCCAGCAGCCCCCAGGCGAGGGTCACTGAAGCTTTCTTT.

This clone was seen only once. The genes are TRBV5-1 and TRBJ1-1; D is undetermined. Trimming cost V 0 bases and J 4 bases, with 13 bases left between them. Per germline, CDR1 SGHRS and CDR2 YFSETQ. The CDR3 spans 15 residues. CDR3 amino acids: CASSLVVGRPTEAFF. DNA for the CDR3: TGCGCCAGCAGCTTGGTCGTAGGGAGGCCCACTGAAGCTTTCTTT.

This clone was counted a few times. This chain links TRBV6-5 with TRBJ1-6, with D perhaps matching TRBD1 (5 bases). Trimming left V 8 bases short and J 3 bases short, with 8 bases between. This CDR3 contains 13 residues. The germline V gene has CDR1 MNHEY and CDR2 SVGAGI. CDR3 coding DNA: TGTGCCAGCGTACAGGACTATAATTCACCCCTCCACTTT. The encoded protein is CASVQDYNSPLHF.

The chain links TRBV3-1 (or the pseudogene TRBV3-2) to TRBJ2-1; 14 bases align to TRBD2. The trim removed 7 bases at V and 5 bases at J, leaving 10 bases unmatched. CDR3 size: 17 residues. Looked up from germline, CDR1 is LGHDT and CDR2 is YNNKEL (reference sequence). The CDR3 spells CASTPTSGGASDNEQFF. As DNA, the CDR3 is TGTGCCAGCACTCCGACTAGCGGGGGGGCCTCGGACAATGAGCAGTTCTTC.

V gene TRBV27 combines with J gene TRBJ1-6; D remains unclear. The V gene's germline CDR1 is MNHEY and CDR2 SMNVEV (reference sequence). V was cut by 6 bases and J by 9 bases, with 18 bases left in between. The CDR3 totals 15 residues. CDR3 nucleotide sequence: TGTGCCAGCAGGACTACCCGGTCGGGGAGTTCACCCCTCCACTTT. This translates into CASRTTRSGSSPLHF.

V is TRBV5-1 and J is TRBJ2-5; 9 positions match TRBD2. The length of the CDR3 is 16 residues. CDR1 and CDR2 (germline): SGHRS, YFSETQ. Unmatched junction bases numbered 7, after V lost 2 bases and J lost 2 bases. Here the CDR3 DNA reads TGCGCCAGCAGCTTCGTTGGGGCGGGAGGGCAAGAGACCCAGTACTTC. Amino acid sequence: CASSFVGAGGQETQYF.

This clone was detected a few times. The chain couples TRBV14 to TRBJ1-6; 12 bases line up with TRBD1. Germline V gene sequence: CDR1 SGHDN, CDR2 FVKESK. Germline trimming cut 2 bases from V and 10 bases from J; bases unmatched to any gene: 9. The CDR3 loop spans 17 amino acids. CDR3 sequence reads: CASSQPWDRGQRSPLHF. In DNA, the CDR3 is TGTGCCAGCAGCCAACCATGGGACAGGGGGCAAAGATCACCCCTCCACTTT.

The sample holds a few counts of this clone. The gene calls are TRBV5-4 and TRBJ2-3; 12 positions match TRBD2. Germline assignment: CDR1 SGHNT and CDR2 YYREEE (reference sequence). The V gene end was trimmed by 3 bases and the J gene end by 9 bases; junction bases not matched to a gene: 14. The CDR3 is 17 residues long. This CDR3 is CASSSPSGGALGGTQYF. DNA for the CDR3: TGTGCCAGCAGCTCCCCTAGCGGGGGGGCGCTTGGAGGAACGCAGTATTTT. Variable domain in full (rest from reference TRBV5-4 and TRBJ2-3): ETGVTQSPTHLIKTRGQQVTLRCSSQSGHNTVSWYQQALGQGPQFIFQYYREEENGRGNFPPRFSGLQFPNYSSELNVNALELDDSALYLCASSSPSGGALGGTQYFGPGTRLTVL.

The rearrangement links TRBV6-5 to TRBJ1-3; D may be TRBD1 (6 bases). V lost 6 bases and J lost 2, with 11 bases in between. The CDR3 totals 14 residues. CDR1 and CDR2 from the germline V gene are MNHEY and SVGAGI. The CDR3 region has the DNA TGTGCCAGCAGAGGACGGACAGCTGGAAACACCATATATTTT. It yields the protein CASRGRTAGNTIYF.

The CDR3 DNA is TGTGCCAGCACACGACAAACTAGCGGGAGGGCCTCGGGCAATGAGCAGTTCTTC. This encodes CASTRQTSGRASGNEQFF. The rearrangement joins TRBV2 to TRBJ2-1; TRBD2 aligns across 13 bases. V was pared by 7 bases and J by 6 bases, with 15 bases of the junction left unmatched. The CDR3 sequence is 18 residues long. The germline CDR1 and CDR2 sequences are SNHLY and FYNNEI.

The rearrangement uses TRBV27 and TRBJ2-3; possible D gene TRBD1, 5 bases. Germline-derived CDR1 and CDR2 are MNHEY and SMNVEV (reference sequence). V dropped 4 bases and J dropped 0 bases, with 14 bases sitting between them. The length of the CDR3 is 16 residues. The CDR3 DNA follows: TGTGCCAGCAGTTCCACAGGATATTTTAGCACAGATACGCAGTATTTT. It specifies CASSSTGYFSTDTQYF.

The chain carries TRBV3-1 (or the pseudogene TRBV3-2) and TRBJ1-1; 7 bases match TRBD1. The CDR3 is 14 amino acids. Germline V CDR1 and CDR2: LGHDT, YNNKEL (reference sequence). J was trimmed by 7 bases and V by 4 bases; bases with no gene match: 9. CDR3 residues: CASSRQDRDGEAFF. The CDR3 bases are TGTGCCAGCAGCCGGCAAGACAGGGACGGTGAAGCTTTCTTT.